Listed here are 2 T cell receptor beta chains from one sample, sequenced in a study of blood T cells in healthy people across ages (dated by TCRdb to 2015 to 2017). The protocol used for the library was 5' RACE. Instrument on record: Illumina HiSeq 2500. A second PCR of roughly 7 to 11 cycles was performed with a sample-barcoded 5' primer and a J-beta primer mix. TCRdb reanalyzed the raw reads on its own, using fastp at Q25 for trimming and MiXCR for clone calling, and kept in-frame beta chains. Entries that share a CDR3 protein sequence are merged under the most common genes and DNA. The sample table contains roughly 500,000 distinct CDR3 sequences; only one count was recorded for 25% to 30% of them. Less than 20% of the sample belongs to the ten largest clones. The specimen was blood. These receptors were taken from a woman aged 70-85 years in good health.

The rearrangement joins TRBV7-2 to TRBJ1-2; D not resolved. The CDR3 has 15 residues. Trimming removed 1 base from V and 6 bases from J, with 15 bases in between. Germline V CDR1 and CDR2: SGHTA, FQGNSA. The CDR3 loop reads CASSLEWFTLNGYTF. The CDR3 nucleotides are TGTGCCAGCAGCTTAGAGTGGTTCACATTGAATGGCTACACCTTC.

In its sample, this clonotype was seen a few times. This chain uses TRBV7-2 with TRBJ1-4, with a weak D call TRBD1 (6 bases). Germline CDR1 and CDR2: SGHTA and FQGNSA. The CDR3 covers 16 residues. V lost 0 bases, J lost 7 bases, and 15 bases lay in between. The CDR3 loop is CASSLAHRAYGEKLFF. CDR3 DNA: TGTGCCAGCAGCTTAGCCCACAGGGCATATGGTGAAAAACTGTTTTTT. Together with reference TRBV7-2 and TRBJ1-4, the CDR3 gives the full variable domain: GAGVSQSPSNKVTEKGKDVELRCDPISGHTALYWYRQSLGQGLEFLIYFQGNSAPDKSGLPSDRFSAERTGGSVSTLTIQRTQQEDSAVYLCASSLAHRAYGEKLFFGSGTQLSVL.